These T cell receptor beta chains were read from a single sample in a study of blood T cell repertoires in COVID-19. Measured with immunoSEQ multiplex PCR; TCRdb has only the in-frame clones, and not every one. Altogether fewer than 600,000 clones are present, roughly nine tenths being singletons, with the ten largest covering approximately 0.9%. Sequencing was performed on peripheral blood. These receptors were taken from a man aged 18 to 29 with COVID-19, enrolled during active disease. CDR3s include the opening cysteine and the closing phenylalanine or tryptophan. Fields, in order: J gene, D gene, V gene, clone size, CDR3 DNA, CDR3 protein. A D gene is named only where the DNA matches it firmly. Clone size, where shown, is once, few, many, or a class for clones that have expanded.

j_gene: TRBJ2-7
d_gene: TRBD2
v_gene: TRBV4-1
abundance: -
CDR3nt: TGCGCCAGCAGCCAACCGGGACTAGCGGGGCTGTCTGGCGAGCAGTACTTC
CDR3aa: CASSQPGLAGLSGEQYF

j_gene: TRBJ1-1
d_gene: TRBD1
v_gene: TRBV5-5
abundance: -
CDR3nt: TGTGCCAGCAGCATGGACAGGGCCACTGAAGCTTTCTTT
CDR3aa: CASSMDRATEAFF

j_gene: TRBJ2-5
d_gene: -
v_gene: TRBV12-2
abundance: once
CDR3nt: TGTGCAAGTCGCCCGTTTCGGGTGGAGGAGACCCAGTACTTC
CDR3aa: CASRPFRVEETQYF

j_gene: TRBJ1-6
d_gene: TRBD1
v_gene: TRBV6-5
abundance: -
CDR3nt: TGTGCCAGCAGCAGCGTTGGGACAGGGGACTCACCCCTCCACTTT
CDR3aa: CASSSVGTGDSPLHF

j_gene: TRBJ2-1
d_gene: TRBD2
v_gene: TRBV7-6
abundance: -
CDR3nt: TGTGCCAGCAGCTTAGGTGGGATCACTAGCGGCTACAATGAGCAGTTCTTC
CDR3aa: CASSLGGITSGYNEQFF

j_gene: TRBJ2-1
d_gene: TRBD2
v_gene: TRBV18
abundance: -
CDR3nt: TGTGCCAGCTCACCCGCTCTTAGCGGGAACTACAATGAGCAGTTCTTC
CDR3aa: CASSPALSGNYNEQFF

j_gene: TRBJ2-2
d_gene: TRBD1
v_gene: TRBV10-3
abundance: -
CDR3nt: TGTGCCATCAGTGGCCCGGGACAGGGACCAACCGGGGAGCTGTTTTTT
CDR3aa: CAISGPGQGPTGELFF

j_gene: TRBJ2-3
d_gene: -
v_gene: TRBV6-5
abundance: -
CDR3nt: TGTGCCAGCAGCAAATCCAGGGGCACAGATACGCAGTATTTT
CDR3aa: CASSKSRGTDTQYF

j_gene: TRBJ2-5
d_gene: TRBD2
v_gene: TRBV3-1/TRBV3-2
abundance: -
CDR3nt: TGTGCCAGCAGCGAAAACGGTGCGGGAGTGGGGAGAGAGACCCAGTACTTC
CDR3aa: CASSENGAGVGRETQYF

j_gene: TRBJ2-7
d_gene: -
v_gene: TRBV6-5
abundance: -
CDR3nt: TGTGCCAGCAGTCGGGACATCTCCTACGAGCAGTACTTC
CDR3aa: CASSRDISYEQYF

j_gene: TRBJ2-5
d_gene: TRBD1
v_gene: TRBV4-1
abundance: -
CDR3nt: TGCGCCAGCAGCCTAATAGTCGGACAGGGGACAGAGACCCAGTACTTC
CDR3aa: CASSLIVGQGTETQYF

j_gene: TRBJ1-2
d_gene: TRBD1
v_gene: TRBV6-2/TRBV6-3
abundance: -
CDR3nt: TGTGCCAGCAGTTACTCGGGACAGGGAGATGGCTACACCTTC
CDR3aa: CASSYSGQGDGYTF

j_gene: TRBJ1-1
d_gene: -
v_gene: TRBV6-5
abundance: -
CDR3nt: TGTGCCAGCAGTTACAGTCTCCACGGGGAAGCTTTCTTT
CDR3aa: CASSYSLHGEAFF

j_gene: TRBJ1-2
d_gene: TRBD1
v_gene: TRBV12-5
abundance: -
CDR3nt: TGTGCTAGTGGTCCGGGACAGGACTATGGCTACACCTTC
CDR3aa: CASGPGQDYGYTF

j_gene: TRBJ1-2
d_gene: -
v_gene: TRBV25-1
abundance: once
CDR3nt: TGTGCCAGCAGTAAACAGTCTTATGGCTACACCTTC
CDR3aa: CASSKQSYGYTF

j_gene: TRBJ1-3
d_gene: -
v_gene: TRBV2
abundance: -
CDR3nt: TGTGCCAGCAGTGAAGGTCGTAGGGAGAACACCATATATTTT
CDR3aa: CASSEGRRENTIYF

j_gene: TRBJ1-6
d_gene: -
v_gene: TRBV27
abundance: -
CDR3nt: TGTGCCAGCAGCCCTCGGTTCTATTCACCCCTCCACTTT
CDR3aa: CASSPRFYSPLHF

j_gene: TRBJ1-1
d_gene: -
v_gene: TRBV6-5
abundance: -
CDR3nt: TGTGCCAGCAGGACTACCGGCGTGAACACTGAAGCTTTCTTT
CDR3aa: CASRTTGVNTEAFF

j_gene: TRBJ2-5
d_gene: -
v_gene: TRBV5-3
abundance: -
CDR3nt: TGTGCCAGAAGCTTGGACACCACCTCGCCCCAAGAGACCCAGTACTTC
CDR3aa: CARSLDTTSPQETQYF

j_gene: TRBJ1-2
d_gene: -
v_gene: TRBV7-9
abundance: -
CDR3nt: TGTGCCAGCAGCTTCACAGGGAAGGATGGCTACACCTTC
CDR3aa: CASSFTGKDGYTF

j_gene: TRBJ1-5
d_gene: -
v_gene: TRBV7-6
abundance: once
CDR3nt: TGTGCCAGCAGCCCCGGTCTAGGCCAGCCCCAGCATTTT
CDR3aa: CASSPGLGQPQHF

j_gene: TRBJ2-4
d_gene: TRBD1
v_gene: TRBV5-1
abundance: -
CDR3nt: TGCGCCAGCAGCTTCGATGGGACAGGGGATGGAGGAGCCAAAAACATTCAGTACTTC
CDR3aa: CASSFDGTGDGGAKNIQYF

j_gene: TRBJ1-1
d_gene: -
v_gene: TRBV19
abundance: -
CDR3nt: TGTGCCAGTAGCGGGGGGCTTTTCACTGAAGCTTTCTTT
CDR3aa: CASSGGLFTEAFF

j_gene: TRBJ1-1
d_gene: -
v_gene: TRBV5-1
abundance: -
CDR3nt: TGCGCCAGCAGCTTGCTCCCCGGGGAGGGCACTGAAGCTTTCTTT
CDR3aa: CASSLLPGEGTEAFF

j_gene: TRBJ1-3
d_gene: TRBD1
v_gene: TRBV7-9
abundance: once
CDR3nt: TGTGCCAGCAGCCGCGCTCTGACAGGGATCTCTGGAAACACCATATATTTT
CDR3aa: CASSRALTGISGNTIYF

j_gene: TRBJ1-2
d_gene: -
v_gene: TRBV13
abundance: -
CDR3nt: TGTGCCAGCAGCTTAGGCGGGGTTACAAATGGCTACACCTTC
CDR3aa: CASSLGGVTNGYTF

j_gene: TRBJ2-5
d_gene: TRBD2
v_gene: TRBV6-2/TRBV6-3
abundance: once
CDR3nt: TGTGCCAGCAGTTACCGAAAGGGCCGCGGGGGCCAAGAGACCCAGTACTTC
CDR3aa: CASSYRKGRGGQETQYF

j_gene: TRBJ2-1
d_gene: -
v_gene: TRBV10-2
abundance: -
CDR3nt: TGCGCCAGCTCTACAGGTTTTAACTACAATGAGCAGTTCTTC
CDR3aa: CASSTGFNYNEQFF

j_gene: TRBJ1-5
d_gene: TRBD1
v_gene: TRBV3-1/TRBV3-2
abundance: -
CDR3nt: TGTGCCAGCAGTATACAGGGGGCTCAGCCCCAGCATTTT
CDR3aa: CASSIQGAQPQHF